One TCR beta chain is described in this entry. Its antigen target is currently unknown. No quality values exist for individual bases; no much larger clone is one base distant. TCR beta CDR3 regions were amplified from genomic DNA by bias-controlled multiplex PCR with the immunoSEQ v3 hsTCRB kit. The TCR libraries were sequenced on an Illumina NextSeq 500 to around 1.9 million read pairs for survey level or about 4.5-6 million read pairs for deep level. Turning to the authors' computational methods: V, D and J genes were assigned, non-productive sequences were removed, and clonality was reported by immunoSEQ Analyzer software. Repertoires were compared by productive Simpson clonality and by the Morisita overlap index of productive TRB rearrangements between infused TIL and blood. The absolute count of a clonotype in blood was estimated by multiplying the lymphocyte count by the CD3+ fraction and by the productive frequency of the clone. Here the immuneACCESS table is served through TCRdb, limited to in-frame sequences with V and J called. Missing clones are a known gap in these copies; in checked studies unresolved V genes cover under half, and the rest lacks a known reason. Clone size and V and J calls were adopted from that table, with D and trimming inferred from the DNA. For this sample the table gives 45,000 to 75,000 clones, of which roughly 91% were detected only once. The ten largest account for 2% to 3% of the sample.

This entry comes from a study of TIL therapy for anti-PD-1-resistant metastatic lung cancer (dated by TCRdb to the early 2020s). Background on the whole study: Tumors were collected before any PD-1/PD-L1 blockade, after which patients were given nivolumab, and patients who progressed were given lymphodepletion, an infusion of expanded TIL and IL-2. Enrolled patients had a median age of around 58 years (range about 38-75) and a median tumor PD-L1 proportion score of 4.5% to 6.5%. The cohort was predominantly lung adenocarcinoma, with a handful of EGFR-mutant and two ALK-rearranged tumors, and half of patients were current or former smokers. A median non-synonymous tumor mutation burden of under 1.9 mutations per megabase was determined across the cohort by whole-exome sequencing. Tumor and peripheral blood T cell receptor beta sequencing was used to track clonotypes across tumor, expanded TIL product and serial blood samples.

Measured from the cysteine to the phenylalanine, the CDR3 is 14 residues long. The DNA shown is the 42-base CDR3, in frame from base 1. V and J are truncated by 0 bases and 3 bases respectively, leaving an intervening sequence of 9 bases. This specimen's time point label, interpreted: pre-treatment sample, taken before nivolumab and TIL therapy. Adults with stage 4 NSCLC were enrolled from October 2017 to January 2020 in a dual-center phase I trial. The samples were drawn from an open-label, single-arm phase I trial testing tumor-infiltrating lymphocyte therapy combined with nivolumab in advanced non-small cell lung cancer. Blood mononuclear cells were isolated from EDTA tubes by Ficoll gradient and were snap-frozen as pellets, and DNA was extracted with a Qiagen mini-prep kit. General conclusions and limits of the study: Infused TIL clonotypes partially replaced the baseline peripheral repertoire then decayed over months, with no apparent association between persistence and response. The cohort was highly selected, including more treatment-naive, never-smoker and oncogene-addicted patients than is typical, which limits generalizability. The study protocol defined all tumor marker inferences as exploratory.

Sequenced here: blood, sampled at baseline. The V gene is TRBV5-3 and the J gene is TRBJ1-2; too little of a D gene remains to name it. TRBV5-3 belongs to the ORF category, with a function that is uncertain. The sequence came from a person between 30 and 80 years old with non-small cell lung cancer. This receptor carries the CDR3 CARSLVCGDYGYTF. The DNA sequence follows: TGTGCCAGAAGCTTGGTATGCGGGGACTATGGCTACACCTTC.